These 23 T cell receptor beta chains came from one sample sequenced in a study of shared clonotypes between healthy human individuals. The repertoire was sequenced with immunoSEQ multiplex PCR; TCRdb's copy has only in-frame clones and lacks some. This repertoire shows over 950,000 clones, about 72% found once; its top ten account for 0.7% to 0.95%. Source material: memory CD4+ T cells from PBMCs. The subset here: CD45RA-negative fraction. Receptors were obtained from a man aged 18 to 29 in good health. Some clones in this sample may be carry-over from other donors' samples.

With respect to this clone: Other DNA sequences in the sample encode the same CDR3. This chain links TRBV19 with TRBJ1-1; possible D gene TRBD1, 6 bases. The V end lost 3 bases, the J end lost 4 bases, and 12 bases lay between the germline ends. Germline-derived CDR1 and CDR2 are LNHDA and SQIVND (reference sequence). This CDR3 contains 14 residues. This CDR3 is CASSIGGRGTEAFF. In DNA form, the CDR3 reads TGTGCCAGTAGTATTGGGGGGCGCGGCACTGAAGCTTTCTTT.

The genes are TRBV5-6 and TRBJ2-1, with D perhaps being TRBD1 or TRBD2 (5 bases each). Germline CDR1 and CDR2: SGHDT and YYEEEE. This CDR3 comprises 15 residues. Trimming cost V 5 bases and J 8 bases, with 20 bases left between them. In DNA, the CDR3 is TGTGCCAGCAGTATCCAGGGATGGGGGTGGGATGAGCAGTTCTTC. This encodes CASSIQGWGWDEQFF.

The chain uses TRBV4-2 and TRBJ2-7; 7 positions match TRBD2. With V trimmed by 1 base and J by 2 bases, 11 bases remained unmatched. Germline-derived CDR1 and CDR2 are LGHNA and YNFKEQ. This CDR3 is 17 amino acids long. The CDR3 region is CASSQGEGSGGAYEQYF. In DNA, the CDR3 is TGTGCCAGCAGCCAAGGGGAGGGTTCGGGAGGCGCCTACGAGCAGTACTTC.

This chain uses TRBV4-1 with TRBJ2-1; D perhaps matches TRBD2 (5 bases). The CDR3 is made up of 14 amino acids. Germline V gives CDR1 MGHRA, CDR2 YSYEKL. The V and J ends lost 4 bases and 4 bases respectively, with 11 bases between them. For the CDR3, the DNA is TGCGCCAGCAGCCGAGATGAGCGGTACAATGAGCAGTTCTTC. Translation gives CASSRDERYNEQFF.

J is TRBJ2-7 and V is TRBV11-2; perhaps TRBD2 as D (5 bases). The V end was cut by 3 bases, the J end by 6 bases, with 9 bases between. This CDR3 region has 12 residues. Germline CDR1 is SGHAT and CDR2 is FQNNGV. The CDR3 sequence is CASSFGMVEQYF. CDR3 sequence (DNA): TGTGCCAGCAGCTTCGGGATGGTCGAGCAGTACTTC.

This clone appeared a few times. In the same sample, other DNA sequences code for this CDR3. This chain connects TRBV20-1 to TRBJ1-2, with TRBD1 as a possible D gene (5 bases). The length of the CDR3 is 11 residues. Germline V lookup: CDR1 DFQATT, CDR2 SNEGSKA (reference sequence). V lost 2 bases, J lost 4 bases, and 5 bases lay in between. CDR3 bases: TGCAGTGCTAGACAGGGCTATGGCTACACCTTC. Translating it yields CSARQGYGYTF.

In the case of this clone: The sample has other DNA sequences that encode this CDR3 too. The rearrangement uses TRBV18 and TRBJ2-5; D may correspond to TRBD1 or TRBD2 (5 bases each). Deletions cut 6 bases from V and 5 bases from J, with 16 bases between. This CDR3 is 14 amino acids long. CDR1 and CDR2 (germline): KGHSH, LQKENI. The chain's CDR3 is CASSPPSGRETQYF. The CDR3 DNA is TGTGCCAGCTCCCCCCCCTCGGGACGGGAGACCCAGTACTTC.

The chain links TRBV14 to TRBJ1-2, with no clear D. Trimming shortened V by 0 bases and J by 7 bases, and 12 bases separated the two germline ends. From germline, CDR1 is SGHDN and CDR2 FVKESK. CDR3 length: 14 amino acids. The CDR3 here is CASSQDRSAGGYTF. CDR3 bases: TGTGCCAGCAGCCAAGATCGCTCGGCCGGTGGCTACACCTTC. The full variable domain, completed using reference TRBV14 and TRBJ1-2, is EAGVTQFPSHSVIEKGQTVTLRCDPISGHDNLYWYRRVMGKEIKFLLHFVKESKQDESGMPNNRFLAERTGGTYSTLKVQPAELEDSGVYFCASSQDRSAGGYTFGSGTRLTVV.

The V gene is TRBV7-2, the J gene TRBJ2-1; D gene ambiguous. CDR3 length: 13 amino acids. V lost 2 bases, J lost 2 bases, and 4 bases lay in between. The germline V gene has CDR1 SGHTA and CDR2 FQGNSA. As DNA, the CDR3 is TGTGCCAGCAGCTTAACACCCTACAATGAGCAGTTCTTC. Translating gives CASSLTPYNEQFF.

This clone was detected only a few times. The CDR3 protein is CASSSPAGSETQYF. Written as DNA, the CDR3 is TGCGCCAGCAGCTCGCCGGCAGGCTCGGAGACCCAGTACTTC. The chain couples TRBV5-1 to TRBJ2-5, with D hard to call. The V gene lost 3 bases and the J gene lost 5 bases, with 14 bases spanning the gap. The CDR3 totals 14 residues. Germline loops: CDR1 SGHRS, CDR2 YFSETQ.

The rearrangement uses TRBV28 and TRBJ1-1; 7 bases fit TRBD1. V lost 5 bases to trimming and J lost 5 bases; unmatched junction nucleotides: 8. This CDR3 has 14 residues. CDR1 and CDR2 from the germline V gene are MDHEN and SYDVKM. CDR3 residues: CASSRAGTATEAFF. CDR3 DNA: TGTGCCAGCAGTCGCGCCGGGACAGCTACTGAAGCTTTCTTT.

The genes are TRBV29-1 and TRBJ1-3; the match to TRBD1 covers 10 bases. The V segment lost 1 base and the J segment 5 bases; nucleotides outside the gene matches: 2. The CDR3 loop spans 14 amino acids. Germline V gives CDR1 SQVTM, CDR2 ANQGSEA. The CDR3 loop reads CSVEGDRGRNTIYF. The CDR3 DNA reads as TGCAGCGTTGAAGGGGACAGGGGACGAAACACCATATATTTT.

The V gene is TRBV7-6, the J gene TRBJ2-5, with 9 bases that match TRBD2. Losses at the gene ends were 4 bases for V and 1 base for J; bases not matched to a gene: 7. Germline CDR1 is SGHVS and CDR2 is FNYEAQ. The CDR3 is 16 amino acids. The CDR3 DNA follows: TGTGCCAGCAGCTCCGGGACTAGCAGACCCCAAGAGACCCAGTACTTC. Translation gives CASSSGTSRPQETQYF.

A single count supports this clone. The V call is TRBV7-8, the J call TRBJ2-1; D is perhaps TRBD2 (5 bases). The CDR3 extends over 15 amino acids. In germline, CDR1 is SGHVS, CDR2 FQNEAQ. V was clipped by 1 base and J by 3 bases, with 10 bases between them. The CDR3 loop is CASSLVAGFYNEQFF. CDR3 coding DNA: TGTGCCAGCAGCTTAGTGGCGGGTTTCTACAATGAGCAGTTCTTC.

The count of this clone is one. The rearrangement uses TRBV19 and TRBJ2-2; D perhaps matches TRBD2 (6 bases). Germline CDR1 LNHDA, CDR2 SQIVND (reference sequence). This CDR3 is 15 amino acids long. The V and J ends lost 10 bases and 4 bases respectively, with 19 bases between them. The CDR3 coding sequence is TGTGCCACCAGGTTGGGGGGTCCGAGCACCGGGGAGCTGTTTTTT. Its translation: CATRLGGPSTGELFF. Supplemented by reference TRBV19 and TRBJ2-2, the full variable domain reads DGGITQSPKYLFRKEGQNVTLSCEQNLNHDAMYWYRQDPGQGLRLIYYSQIVNDFQKGDIAEGYSVSREKKESFPLTVTSAQKNPTAFYLCATRLGGPSTGELFFGEGSRLTVL.

The V gene is TRBV7-3, the J gene TRBJ2-7, with 7 bases that match TRBD1. The V gene end was trimmed by 5 bases and the J gene end by 0 bases; junction bases not matched to a gene: 7. Per germline, CDR1 SGHTA and CDR2 FQGTGA. The CDR3 loop spans 15 amino acids. CDR3 amino acids: CASSTGDSDSYEQYF. The CDR3 DNA is TGTGCCAGCAGCACCGGGGACAGTGACTCCTACGAGCAGTACTTC.

The V and J genes are TRBV6-1 and TRBJ2-3; 9 nucleotides align to TRBD2. This CDR3 has 13 amino acids. The V and J ends lost 4 bases and 14 bases, in that order; junction bases with no gene match: 10. Germline V gene sequence: CDR1 MNHNS, CDR2 SASEGT. CDR3 nucleotides: TGTGCCAGCAGTGGCCCTTTAGCGGGAGATTTGTATTTT. Amino acid sequence: CASSGPLAGDLYF.

The rearrangement uses TRBV7-9 and TRBJ1-2; D remains unclear. There are 14 residues in the CDR3. The V and J ends lost 2 bases and 4 bases respectively, with 11 bases between them. From germline, CDR1 is SEHNR and CDR2 FQNEAQ (reference sequence). The CDR3 region is CASSLMDGSYGYTF. CDR3 bases: TGTGCCAGCAGCTTAATGGACGGGAGCTATGGCTACACCTTC.

The chain has TRBV7-9 and TRBJ1-5, with a possible D match to TRBD1 (5 bases). The germline gives CDR1 SEHNR, CDR2 FQNEAQ (reference sequence). Trimming removed 5 bases at V and 4 bases at J, with 12 bases between. The CDR3 is 14 amino acids. The chain's CDR3 is CASSTAGGNQPQHF. The CDR3 DNA reads as TGTGCCAGCAGCACCGCGGGGGGGAATCAGCCCCAGCATTTT.

V and J are TRBV9 and TRBJ2-2; D is uncertain. Per the germline V gene, CDR1 is SGDLS and CDR2 is YYNGEE. This CDR3 has 17 amino acids. V dropped 1 base and J dropped 0 bases, with 13 bases sitting between them. The CDR3 DNA follows: TGTGCCAGCAGCGTATACATGGACGGACCGAACACCGGGGAGCTGTTTTTT. Translation: CASSVYMDGPNTGELFF. Full variable domain (remainder filled in from reference TRBV9 and TRBJ2-2): DSGVTQTPKHLITATGQRVTLRCSPRSGDLSVYWYQQSLDQGLQFLIQYYNGEERAKGNILERFSAQQFPDLHSELNLSSLELGDSALYFCASSVYMDGPNTGELFFGEGSRLTVL.

As to this clone: Relative to the germline gene, one junction end is altered; a read error may explain this. The V gene is TRBV19, the J gene TRBJ1-2; D gene unclear. The CDR3 is made up of 13 amino acids. Germline V lookup: CDR1 LNHDA, CDR2 SQIVND (reference sequence). The DNA of the CDR3 is TGTGCCACAAGCTGGGCCAGGAACTATGGCAACACCTTC. Its translation is CATSWARNYGNTF.

The CDR3 sequence: CAIRDSTDTQYF. CDR3 coding DNA: TGTGCCATCAGGGATAGCACAGATACGCAGTATTTT. This rearrangement joins TRBV10-3 to TRBJ2-3; D unclear. There are 12 residues in the CDR3. V shed 6 bases and J shed 0 bases, with 4 bases lying between them. CDR1 and CDR2 from the germline V gene are ENHRY and SYGVKD.

V usage is TRBV28 and J usage is TRBJ2-1; the match to TRBD2 covers 8 bases. V lost 2 bases and J lost 0; bases outside the gene matches: 9. This CDR3 is 18 amino acids long. Germline values: CDR1 MDHEN, CDR2 SYDVKM. CDR3 loop: CASSLGGIAGSSYNEQFF. The CDR3 DNA reads as TGTGCCAGCAGTTTAGGGGGGATAGCGGGGAGCTCCTACAATGAGCAGTTCTTC.